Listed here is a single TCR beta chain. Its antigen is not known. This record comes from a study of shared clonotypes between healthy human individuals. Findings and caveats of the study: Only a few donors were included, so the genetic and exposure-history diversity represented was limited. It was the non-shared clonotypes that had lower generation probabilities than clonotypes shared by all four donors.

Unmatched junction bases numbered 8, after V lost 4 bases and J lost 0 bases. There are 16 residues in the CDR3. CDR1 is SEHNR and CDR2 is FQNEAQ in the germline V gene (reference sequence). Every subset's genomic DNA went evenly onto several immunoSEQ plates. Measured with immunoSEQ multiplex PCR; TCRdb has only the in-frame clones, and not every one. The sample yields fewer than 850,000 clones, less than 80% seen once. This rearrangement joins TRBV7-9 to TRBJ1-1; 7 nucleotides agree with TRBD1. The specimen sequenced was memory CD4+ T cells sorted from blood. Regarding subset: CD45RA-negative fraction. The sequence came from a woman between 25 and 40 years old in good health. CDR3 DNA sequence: TGTGCCAGCAGCTCGAGGGGACAGCGAATGAACACTGAAGCTTTCTTT. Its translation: CASSSRGQRMNTEAFF.